This is a list of T cell receptor beta chains from one sample in a study of memory CD4+ T cells and cytomegalovirus serostatus. Produced via immunoSEQ multiplex PCR; TCRdb's table is partial and in-frame only. The data show about 50,000 clones, 82% seen once. Sequencing was carried out using memory CD4+ T cells from blood. These receptors all come from an adult in good health and CMV-seronegative. CDR3s include the opening cysteine and the closing phenylalanine or tryptophan. The D gene is left open where the match is weak. Clone size is shown for a subset of rows, as once, few, many or a class of expanded clone.

d_call clone_size j_call v_call cdr3_nt cdr3_aa
TRBD2 - TRBJ2-7 TRBV18 TGTGCCAGCTCACCACCGTTGTCGGGGGGGCCTGGTGAGCAGTACTTC CASSPPLSGGPGEQYF
- - TRBJ2-3 TRBV7-2 TGTGCCAGCAGCTCGCCTCCAGATACGCAGTATTTT CASSSPPDTQYF
- - TRBJ1-5 TRBV19 TGTGCCAGTAGCCGACAGGTTGATCAGCCCCAGCATTTT CASSRQVDQPQHF
- - TRBJ2-3 TRBV5-4 TGTGCCAGCAGCTTAAGCGGGAAAAGGACAGTTGGAACAGATACGCAGTATTTT CASSLSGKRTVGTDTQYF
TRBD2 - TRBJ2-1 TRBV7-2 TGTGCCAGCAGCTTAACCGGGACTAGGGACCAGTTCTTC CASSLTGTRDQFF
- - TRBJ1-1 TRBV7-2 TGTGCCAGCAGCTTGTCGGTTACAGGGATGAACACTGAAGCTTTCTTT CASSLSVTGMNTEAFF
- - TRBJ1-1 TRBV11-2 TGTGCCAGCAGCTTAGATTGGGGCACAGTGGGGGAGACTGAAGCTTTCTTT CASSLDWGTVGETEAFF
- - TRBJ1-2 TRBV28 TGTGCCAGCAGTTTTGTAGGGGTCGGTGGCTACACCTTC CASSFVGVGGYTF
TRBD1 - TRBJ1-6 TRBV28 TGTGCCAGCAGGATACAGGGGGCTAATTCACCCCTCCACTTT CASRIQGANSPLHF
TRBD1 few TRBJ1-3 TRBV28 TGTGCCAGCAGTTCGGGACAGGTTGAGGGAAACACCATATATTTT CASSSGQVEGNTIYF
- - TRBJ1-4 TRBV28 TGTGCCAGCAGTTCTCCCGGGACCGTCGTCCGGAATCTGTTTTTT CASSSPGTVVRNLFF
- - TRBJ1-2 TRBV28 TGTGCCAGCACCTCAGGGAACTATGGCTACACCTTC CASTSGNYGYTF
- few TRBJ1-2 TRBV5-4 TGTGCCAGCAGTCCGGACGGATCGTTTGGCTACACCTTC CASSPDGSFGYTF
- - TRBJ2-2 TRBV5-6 TGTGCCAGCAGTAGGCAAAACACCGGGGAGCTGTTTTTT CASSRQNTGELFF
- - TRBJ1-6 TRBV14 TGTGCCAGCAGCCATGGGACTAATAATTCACCCCTCCACTTT CASSHGTNNSPLHF
TRBD1 - TRBJ1-2 TRBV5-1 TGCGCCAGCAGCGATGACGGACAGGGTTATGGCTACACCTTC CASSDDGQGYGYTF
- - TRBJ2-2 TRBV18 TGTGCCAGCTCCGCGGATCTCACCGGGGAGCTGTTTTTT CASSADLTGELFF
- - TRBJ2-7 TRBV5-1 TGCGCCAGCAGCTTGACAGGGAGCTACGAGCAGTACTTC CASSLTGSYEQYF
- - TRBJ2-3 TRBV5-1 TGCGCCAGCAGCCGGCGGATCTCAGACGGCACAGATACGCAGTATTTT CASSRRISDGTDTQYF
TRBD1 - TRBJ1-2 TRBV6-5 TGTGCCAGCAGTTACCTTGGACAGGGTCGTGGCTACACCTTC CASSYLGQGRGYTF
TRBD2 - TRBJ2-5 TRBV5-1 TGCGCCAGCCAACCGGGGGGGCCGGGGACCCAGTACTTC CASQPGGPGTQYF
- - TRBJ2-5 TRBV15 TGTGCCACCAGCAGAGGGGCAGAGACCCAGTACTTC CATSRGAETQYF
TRBD2 once TRBJ2-1 TRBV7-2 TGTGCCAGCAGCAAACAGACAGGGGTACTAGCGGGGGGTCCCAATGAGCAGTTCTTC CASSKQTGVLAGGPNEQFF
- - TRBJ1-5 TRBV9 TGTGCCAGCAGCCCGGAGGCCTATAGCAATCAGCCCCAGCATTTT CASSPEAYSNQPQHF
- - TRBJ2-7 TRBV13 TGTGCCAGCAGCTCGCCGGGACCCTCCTACGAGCAGTACTTC CASSSPGPSYEQYF
TRBD2 - TRBJ2-1 TRBV5-1 TGCGCCAGCAGCCCACTCCCCGGGGGGGACAATGAGCAGTTCTTC CASSPLPGGDNEQFF
TRBD1 - TRBJ2-3 TRBV29-1 TGCAGCGCAAATTCAGGGGGCAACACAGATACGCAGTATTTT CSANSGGNTDTQYF
- - TRBJ1-1 TRBV7-2 TGTGCCAGCAGCTTAGGGTTAGAGAACACTGAAGCTTTCTTT CASSLGLENTEAFF
TRBD1 - TRBJ1-1 TRBV19 TGTGCCAGTAGCCCGGGACAGCGGTACACTGAAGCTTTCTTT CASSPGQRYTEAFF
- - TRBJ1-4 TRBV29-1 TGCAGCGGCGACAGTGGAGAAAAACTGTTTTTT CSGDSGEKLFF
- - TRBJ1-2 TRBV11-2 TGTGCCAGCAGCCATTGGGATACGGAGCCCACTAACTATGGCTACACCTTC CASSHWDTEPTNYGYTF
- - TRBJ1-2 TRBV29-1 TGCAGCGTTGAAGCCGGGGGCTATGGCTACACCTTC CSVEAGGYGYTF
- - TRBJ1-1 TRBV7-9 TGTGCCAGCAGCCCCAGGGTGGGGAACACTGAAGCTTTCTTT CASSPRVGNTEAFF
- - TRBJ2-5 TRBV29-1 TGCAGCGTTGAAGCGGGGGACGAGACCCAGTACTTC CSVEAGDETQYF
TRBD1 - TRBJ1-5 TRBV6-5 TGTGCCAGCAGCCTAGGACAGGGCCATCAGCCCCAGCATTTT CASSLGQGHQPQHF
TRBD1 once TRBJ1-4 TRBV19 TGTGCCAGTAGTGGGACAGGGGGAACTAATGAAAAACTGTTTTTT CASSGTGGTNEKLFF
TRBD2 - TRBJ2-1 TRBV5-6 TGTGCCAGCAGCCGTAGCGGGGGGACCGTAAATGAGCAGTTCTTC CASSRSGGTVNEQFF
- - TRBJ2-7 TRBV29-1 TGCAGCGCCTCCACTCCCGGGGACGAGCAGTACTTC CSASTPGDEQYF
- - TRBJ1-2 TRBV6-6 TGTGCCAGCAGTTACGAGGGAACGGGTGGCTACACCTTC CASSYEGTGGYTF
TRBD1 - TRBJ2-7 TRBV5-5 TGTGCCAGCAGCTTCGACAGGGGTTACTCCTACGAGCAGTACTTC CASSFDRGYSYEQYF
- medium-sized TRBJ1-6 TRBV7-6 TGTGCCAGCAGCTCGTATTATTCACCCCTCCACTTT CASSSYYSPLHF
- - TRBJ1-1 TRBV21-1 TGTGCCAGCAGTTTCCCCGGCCCTGAAGCTTTCTTT CASSFPGPEAFF
- few TRBJ1-1 TRBV12-1 TGTGCCAGCATCATAACCTCTCCTAGGGACAGCCCTAACACTGAAGCTTTCTTT CASIITSPRDSPNTEAFF
- - TRBJ1-1 TRBV7-2 TGTGCCAGCAGCCACGACAGGCGGTCGGCTTTCTTT CASSHDRRSAFF
TRBD1 - TRBJ1-4 TRBV27 TGTGCCAGCAGTCCGGGGGACAGTGCAATTGAAAAACTGTTTTTT CASSPGDSAIEKLFF
- - TRBJ2-3 TRBV7-2 TGTGCCAGCAATCACCCCCGGATGGGTGATACGCAGTATTTT CASNHPRMGDTQYF